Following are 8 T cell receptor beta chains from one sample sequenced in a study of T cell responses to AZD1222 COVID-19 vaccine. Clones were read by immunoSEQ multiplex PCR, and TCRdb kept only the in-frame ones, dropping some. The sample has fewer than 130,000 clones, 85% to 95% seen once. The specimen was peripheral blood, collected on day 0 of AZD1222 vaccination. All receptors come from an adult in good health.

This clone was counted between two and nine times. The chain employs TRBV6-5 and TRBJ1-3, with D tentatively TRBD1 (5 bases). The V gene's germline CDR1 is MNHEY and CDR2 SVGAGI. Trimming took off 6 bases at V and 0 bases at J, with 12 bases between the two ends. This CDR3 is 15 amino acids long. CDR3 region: CASRRDGSSGNTIYF. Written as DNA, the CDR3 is TGTGCCAGCAGACGGGACGGATCCTCTGGAAACACCATATATTTT.

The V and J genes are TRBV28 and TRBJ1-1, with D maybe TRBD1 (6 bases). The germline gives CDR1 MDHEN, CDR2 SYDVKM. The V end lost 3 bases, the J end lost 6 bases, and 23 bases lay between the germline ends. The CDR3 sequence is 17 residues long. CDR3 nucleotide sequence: TGTGCCAGCAGTTTGAGCTCGGGGGGCGCCTTTTTGGCTGAAGCTTTCTTT. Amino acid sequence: CASSLSSGGAFLAEAFF.

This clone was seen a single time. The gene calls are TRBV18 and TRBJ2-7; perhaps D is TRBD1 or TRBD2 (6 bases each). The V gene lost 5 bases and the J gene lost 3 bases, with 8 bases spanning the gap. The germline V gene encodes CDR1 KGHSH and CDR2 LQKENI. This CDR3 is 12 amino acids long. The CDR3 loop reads CASSGGGYEQYF. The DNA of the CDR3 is TGTGCCAGCTCAGGAGGGGGCTACGAGCAGTACTTC. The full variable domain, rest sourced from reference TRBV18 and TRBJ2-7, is NAGVMQNPRHLVRRRGQEARLRCSPMKGHSHVYWYRQLPEEGLKFMVYLQKENIIDESGMPKERFSAEFPKEGPSILRIQQVVRGDSAAYFCASSGGGYEQYFGPGTRLTVT.

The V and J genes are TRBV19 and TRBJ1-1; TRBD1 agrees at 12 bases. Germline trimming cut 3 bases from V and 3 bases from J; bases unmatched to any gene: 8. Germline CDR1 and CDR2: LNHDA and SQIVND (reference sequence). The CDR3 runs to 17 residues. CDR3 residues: CASSIIRDRGRYTEAFF. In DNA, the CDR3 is TGTGCCAGTAGTATTATTCGGGACAGGGGGCGTTACACTGAAGCTTTCTTT.

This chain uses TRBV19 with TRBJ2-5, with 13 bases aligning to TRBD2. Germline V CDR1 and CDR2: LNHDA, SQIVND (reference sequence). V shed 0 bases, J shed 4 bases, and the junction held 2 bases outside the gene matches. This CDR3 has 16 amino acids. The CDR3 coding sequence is TGTGCCAGTAGTATAGATCGGACTAGCGGGGGAGAGACCCAGTACTTC. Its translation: CASSIDRTSGGETQYF. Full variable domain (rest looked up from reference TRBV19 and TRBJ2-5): DGGITQSPKYLFRKEGQNVTLSCEQNLNHDAMYWYRQDPGQGLRLIYYSQIVNDFQKGDIAEGYSVSREKKESFPLTVTSAQKNPTAFYLCASSIDRTSGGETQYFGPGTRLLVL.

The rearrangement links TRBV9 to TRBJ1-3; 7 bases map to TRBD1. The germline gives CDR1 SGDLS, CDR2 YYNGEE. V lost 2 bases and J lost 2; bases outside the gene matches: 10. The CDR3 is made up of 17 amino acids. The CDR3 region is CASSVDLTGLPGNTIYF. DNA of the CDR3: TGTGCCAGCAGCGTTGACTTGACAGGGCTCCCTGGAAACACCATATATTTT.

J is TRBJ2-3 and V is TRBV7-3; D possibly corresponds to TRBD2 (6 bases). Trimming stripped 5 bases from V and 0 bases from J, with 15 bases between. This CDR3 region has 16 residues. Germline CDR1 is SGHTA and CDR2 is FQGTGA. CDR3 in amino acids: CASSRTSTVSTDTQYF. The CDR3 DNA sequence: TGTGCCAGCAGCCGAACTAGCACTGTTAGCACAGATACGCAGTATTTT.

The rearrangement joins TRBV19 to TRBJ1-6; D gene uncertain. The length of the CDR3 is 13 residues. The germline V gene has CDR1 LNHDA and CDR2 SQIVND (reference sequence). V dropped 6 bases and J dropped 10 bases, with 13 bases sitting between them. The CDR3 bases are TGTGCCAGTAGGAGCGGAACCACGTCACCCCTCCACTTT. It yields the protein CASRSGTTSPLHF.